This passage covers 19 T cell receptor beta chains from one sample sequenced in a study of T cells after yellow fever vaccination. TCRdb redid the calling of the 5' RACE reads with MiXCR, one entry per CDR3 protein. The table lists fewer than 150,000 distinct CDR3 sequences, 7% to 9% of them singletons. The starting material was CD4+ T cells sorted from PBMCs, obtained 5 days after the yellow fever booster vaccination. The receptors come from a man aged 25-45 years who received the YFV17D yellow fever vaccine.

This clonotype appeared many times. This chain links TRBV20-1 with TRBJ2-1; D tentatively fits TRBD1 or TRBD2 (6 bases each). The CDR3 is made up of 12 amino acids. V lost 6 bases to trimming and J lost 9 bases, with 15 bases between them. The germline V gene encodes CDR1 DFQATT and CDR2 SNEGSKA (reference sequence). The CDR3 sequence: CSAKGGTFEQFF. CDR3 DNA sequence: TGCAGTGCCAAAGGGGGGACGTTTGAGCAGTTCTTC.

The chain recombines TRBV20-1 with TRBJ2-2; TRBD2 matches 14 bases. In germline, CDR1 is DFQATT, CDR2 SNEGSKA (reference sequence). After removal of 5 bases from V and 7 bases from J, the junction contained 6 bases not matched to a gene. This CDR3 spans 15 amino acids. CDR3 region: CSAPGLAGDGGELFF. The CDR3 nucleotides are TGCAGTGCTCCGGGACTAGCGGGAGATGGCGGGGAGCTGTTTTTT.

On this clonotype itself: Germline is not matched at one junction end, which may reflect a read error. V gene TRBV3-1 combines with J gene TRBJ2-1; 8 bases agree with TRBD1. The CDR3 consists of 14 residues. CDR1 is LGHDT and CDR2 is YNNKEL in the germline V gene (reference sequence). The CDR3 DNA is TGTGCCAACAGCCAAGAAAGATTCCGGACAGGGCCGTTCTTC. Protein sequence: CANSQERFRTGPFF.

There are many counts of this clonotype. The V gene is TRBV7-8, the J gene TRBJ1-5, with a weak D call TRBD1 (6 bases). The V gene lost 1 base and the J gene lost 0 bases, with 13 bases spanning the gap. CDR1 is SGHVS, CDR2 FQNEAQ, per germline. CDR3 length: 17 amino acids. CDR3 residues: CASSLVRGSYSNQPQHF. DNA of the CDR3: TGTGCCAGCAGCTTAGTCAGGGGCTCCTATAGCAATCAGCCCCAGCATTTT.

Many counts were recorded for this clonotype. The CDR3 DNA is TGTGCCAGCAGCTTAAGGGGGAGGGGGGAGCTGTTTTTT. It codes for CASSLRGRGELFF. The rearrangement joins TRBV7-8 to TRBJ2-2; D may be TRBD1 or TRBD2 (6 bases each). CDR1 is SGHVS, CDR2 FQNEAQ, per germline. This CDR3 has 13 amino acids. Trimming removed 2 bases from V and 8 bases from J, with 9 bases in between.

This clonotype was detected many times. The chain recombines TRBV4-3 with TRBJ2-7, with a possible D match to TRBD1 (6 bases). V dropped 0 bases and J dropped 6 bases, with 15 bases sitting between them. This CDR3 contains 15 residues. The germline V gene has CDR1 LGHNA and CDR2 YSLEER. The CDR3 protein is CASSQEWGRSAEQYF. CDR3 DNA: TGCGCCAGCAGCCAAGAGTGGGGGCGGTCAGCCGAGCAGTACTTC.

This clonotype was recorded at least ten times. V and J are TRBV7-6 and TRBJ2-2, with D unresolved. Trimming left V 1 base short and J 6 bases short, with 9 bases between. The CDR3 extends over 14 amino acids. The germline V gene has CDR1 SGHVS and CDR2 FNYEAQ. The CDR3 loop reads CASSLESKPGELFF. For the CDR3, the DNA is TGTGCCAGCAGCTTAGAATCTAAGCCCGGGGAGCTGTTTTTT.

Many counts were recorded for this clonotype. The rearrangement links TRBV5-1 to TRBJ2-1; TRBD1 might be the D (5 bases). This CDR3 has 13 residues. Trimming left V 0 bases short and J 7 bases short, with 8 bases between. Germline V lookup: CDR1 SGHRS, CDR2 YFSETQ. The CDR3 is CASSLEGWNEQFF. The CDR3 nucleotides are TGCGCCAGCAGCTTGGAGGGGTGGAATGAGCAGTTCTTC.

V usage is TRBV15 and J usage is TRBJ1-2; D gene uncertain. Deletions cut 2 bases from V and 0 bases from J, with 10 bases between. The CDR3 runs 15 residues. CDR1 and CDR2 from the germline V gene are LNHNV and YYDKDF (reference sequence). The CDR3 nucleotides read TGTGCCACCAGCAGAAGAGACATCGCTAACTATGGCTACACCTTC. Protein sequence: CATSRRDIANYGYTF. Looking up the rest from reference TRBV15 and TRBJ1-2 gives the full variable domain: DAMVIQNPRYQVTQFGKPVTLSCSQTLNHNVMYWYQQKSSQAPKLLFHYYDKDFNNEADTPDNFQSRRPNTSFCFLDIRSPGLGDTAMYLCATSRRDIANYGYTFGSGTRLTVV.

This clonotype appeared many times. This chain links TRBV12-3 or TRBV12-4 with TRBJ1-1; D unresolved. V dropped 2 bases and J dropped 6 bases, with 4 bases sitting between them. The CDR3 extends over 11 amino acids. CDR3 nucleotides: TGTGCCAGCAGTTTATTCTCTGAAGCTTTCTTT. As protein: CASSLFSEAFF.

This clonotype was counted at least ten times. This chain joins TRBV15 and TRBJ1-2, with D perhaps matching TRBD1 (6 bases). CDR1 LNHNV and CDR2 YYDKDF come from the germline V gene (reference sequence). Trimming took off 7 bases at V and 2 bases at J, with 20 bases between the two ends. CDR3 size: 16 residues. The CDR3 is CATTTGTVIPNYGYTF. In nucleotides, the CDR3 is TGTGCCACCACAACAGGGACGGTGATCCCAAACTATGGCTACACCTTC.

This clonotype was counted many times. The rearrangement joins TRBV5-1 to TRBJ2-5, with D unclear. Germline CDR1 and CDR2: SGHRS and YFSETQ. The CDR3 runs 14 residues. V lost 4 bases and J lost 5, with 15 bases in between. This CDR3 reads CASSPGELEETQYF. As DNA, the CDR3 is TGCGCCAGCAGCCCAGGAGAATTAGAGGAGACCCAGTACTTC.

The sample holds many counts of this clonotype. J is TRBJ2-5 and V is TRBV6-2 or TRBV6-3, with 10 bases fitting TRBD2. J was trimmed by 4 bases and V by 2 bases; bases with no gene match: 7. CDR3 length: 16 residues. Looked up from germline, CDR1 is MNHEY and CDR2 is SVGEGT. Here the CDR3 reads CASSYGYLAGVETQYF. Written as DNA, the CDR3 is TGTGCCAGCAGTTACGGGTACCTAGCGGGAGTAGAGACCCAGTACTTC.

This clonotype was detected ten times or more. The V gene is TRBV15, the J gene TRBJ2-7; D remains unclear. The CDR3 sequence is 13 residues long. Looked up from germline, CDR1 is LNHNV and CDR2 is YYDKDF (reference sequence). The V end lost 0 bases, the J end lost 3 bases, and 6 bases lay between the germline ends. The CDR3 protein is CATSRDPVYEQYF. For the CDR3, the DNA is TGTGCCACCAGCAGAGATCCGGTCTACGAGCAGTACTTC.

This clonotype was counted ten times or more. The chain recombines TRBV3-1 with TRBJ2-3; D gene unclear. Per the germline V gene, CDR1 is LGHDT and CDR2 is YNNKEL (reference sequence). Between the trimmed V and J ends, which lost 4 bases and 4 bases, there was a span of 6 bases. This CDR3 has 12 residues. CDR3 loop: CASSRPPDTQYF. Written as DNA, the CDR3 is TGTGCCAGCAGCCGCCCCCCAGATACGCAGTATTTT.

The table lists this clonotype with many counts. This sequence joins TRBV18 and TRBJ2-1; 12 bases agree with TRBD2. Germline assignment: CDR1 KGHSH and CDR2 LQKENI. The CDR3 consists of 19 residues. J was trimmed by 6 bases and V by 1 base; bases with no gene match: 13. The CDR3 sequence is CASSPRIGGGLAGPNEQFF. Written as DNA, the CDR3 is TGTGCCAGCTCACCACGGATAGGGGGAGGACTAGCGGGACCCAATGAGCAGTTCTTC. The full variable domain, rest sourced from reference TRBV18 and TRBJ2-1, is NAGVMQNPRHLVRRRGQEARLRCSPMKGHSHVYWYRQLPEEGLKFMVYLQKENIIDESGMPKERFSAEFPKEGPSILRIQQVVRGDSAAYFCASSPRIGGGLAGPNEQFFGPGTRLTVL.

This clonotype showed up many times. This chain uses TRBV28 with TRBJ1-2, with TRBD1 as a possible D gene (5 bases). Trimming removed 3 bases from V and 7 bases from J, with 12 bases in between. Germline V gene sequence: CDR1 MDHEN, CDR2 SYDVKM. The CDR3 loop spans 13 amino acids. CDR3 bases: TGTGCCAGCAGTTTGGGGGGTTTGGGTGGCTACACCTTC. This codes for CASSLGGLGGYTF.

Details on this clonotype: It may be a read error: a sequence one base away is much more abundant. The J gene is TRBJ2-5, the V gene TRBV6-1; D may match TRBD1 or TRBD2 (6 bases each). Germline CDR1 and CDR2: MNHNS and SASEGT. CDR3 size: 16 residues. CDR3 in DNA: TGTGTCAGCAGTCTCCTTGGCCGGGGGCGTCAAGAGACCCAGTACTTC. It specifies CVSSLLGRGRQETQYF.

This clonotype showed up just a few times. This chain links TRBV10-3 with TRBJ2-7; 14 nucleotides match TRBD2. The V gene's germline CDR1 is ENHRY and CDR2 SYGVKD. Trimming took 4 bases from V and 5 from J; bases not matched to a gene: 7. The CDR3 sequence is 16 residues long. CDR3 protein: CAISGGLAGVGDEQYF. The CDR3 DNA reads TGTGCCATCAGTGGGGGACTAGCGGGAGTGGGGGACGAGCAGTACTTC.